Listed below are T cell receptor beta chains from one sample, sequenced in a study of OX40 agonist ivuxolimab in advanced cancers. Some clones are missing from TCRdb's copy, which holds only in-frame ones; the method was immunoSEQ multiplex PCR. The sample includes roughly 76,000 clones, about 88% of them seen just once. The sequenced sample was CD4+ or CD8+ T cells sorted from blood, obtained in a trial of the OX40 agonist ivuxolimab. The receptor source for this set is an adult with an advanced solid tumor such as melanoma, head and neck, liver or kidney cancer. Both conserved end residues are part of each CDR3. A D gene is named only where the DNA matches it firmly. Expanded clones are given a class, and other clones once, few, many or no size at all.

cdr3_nt: TGTGCCTGGAGTAAGGCGGGAGTCACAGATACGCAGTATTTT
cdr3_aa: CAWSKAGVTDTQYF
j_call: TRBJ2-3
v_call: TRBV30
d_call: TRBD2
clone_size: many

cdr3_nt: TGTGCCAGCAGCGTAGGGGACAAGAACACCGGGGAGCTGTTTTTT
cdr3_aa: CASSVGDKNTGELFF
j_call: TRBJ2-2
v_call: TRBV9
d_call: NA
clone_size: few

cdr3_nt: TGTGCCAGCAGCTTAAATACAGGCTACGAGCAGTACTTC
cdr3_aa: CASSLNTGYEQYF
j_call: TRBJ2-7
v_call: TRBV7-3
d_call: NA
clone_size: NA

cdr3_nt: TGCGCCAGCAGCCTAAGACAGGGGACAAAGACCGGGGAGCTGTTTTTT
cdr3_aa: CASSLRQGTKTGELFF
j_call: TRBJ2-2
v_call: TRBV5-1
d_call: TRBD1
clone_size: once

cdr3_nt: TGTGCCAGCTCGTCAGGGAGGGAACAGCCCCAGCATTTT
cdr3_aa: CASSSGREQPQHF
j_call: TRBJ1-5
v_call: TRBV18
d_call: NA
clone_size: once

cdr3_nt: TGTGCCAGCAGCGCGGACGGACAGGGGGAGTTTGGAGGGGCCAACGTCCTGACTTTC
cdr3_aa: CASSADGQGEFGGANVLTF
j_call: TRBJ2-6
v_call: TRBV7-6
d_call: TRBD1
clone_size: once

cdr3_nt: TGTGCCTGGAGTGAAGGCAATCAGCCCCAGCATTTT
cdr3_aa: CAWSEGNQPQHF
j_call: TRBJ1-5
v_call: TRBV30
d_call: NA
clone_size: NA

cdr3_nt: TGTGCCAGCAGTGTTTTGTCGGCTAGCGGGGTCCAAGATACGCAGTATTTT
cdr3_aa: CASSVLSASGVQDTQYF
j_call: TRBJ2-3
v_call: TRBV2
d_call: TRBD2
clone_size: few

cdr3_nt: TGTGCCAGCTCACCACGGGAAACTGTCGGGACAGGGTTTGGCTACACCTTC
cdr3_aa: CASSPRETVGTGFGYTF
j_call: TRBJ1-2
v_call: TRBV18
d_call: TRBD1
clone_size: NA

cdr3_nt: TGTGCCAGCAGCGCCGAGGTTGAGGGGACTGAAGCTTTCTTT
cdr3_aa: CASSAEVEGTEAFF
j_call: TRBJ1-1
v_call: TRBV27
d_call: NA
clone_size: NA

cdr3_nt: TGTGCCAGCAGCTTAGCTCAGGGGTACTATGGCTACACCTTC
cdr3_aa: CASSLAQGYYGYTF
j_call: TRBJ1-2
v_call: TRBV7-3
d_call: NA
clone_size: NA

cdr3_nt: TGCGCCAGCCGGACAGGTTTGAACACTGAAGCTTTCTTT
cdr3_aa: CASRTGLNTEAFF
j_call: TRBJ1-1
v_call: TRBV5-1
d_call: TRBD1
clone_size: NA

cdr3_nt: TGTGCCAGCAGGGGGAGCTCCTATAATTCACCCCTCCACTTT
cdr3_aa: CASRGSSYNSPLHF
j_call: TRBJ1-6
v_call: TRBV2
d_call: NA
clone_size: NA

cdr3_nt: TGTGCCAGCAGTGATGAGGCAGGGGGGCGAGAGACCCAGTACTTC
cdr3_aa: CASSDEAGGRETQYF
j_call: TRBJ2-5
v_call: TRBV6-1
d_call: NA
clone_size: NA

cdr3_nt: TGTGCCAGCAGTGACAATAACCGCTCTGGAAACACCATATATTTT
cdr3_aa: CASSDNNRSGNTIYF
j_call: TRBJ1-3
v_call: TRBV2
d_call: NA
clone_size: NA

cdr3_nt: TGTGCCAGCAGTTTATCGGGGAGCTCCTACGAGCAGTACTTC
cdr3_aa: CASSLSGSSYEQYF
j_call: TRBJ2-7
v_call: TRBV27
d_call: NA
clone_size: NA

cdr3_nt: TGTGCCTGGAAAGGGAACACTGAAGCTTTCTTT
cdr3_aa: CAWKGNTEAFF
j_call: TRBJ1-1
v_call: TRBV30
d_call: NA
clone_size: NA

cdr3_nt: TGCGCCAGCAGTAGGGGGGAGGGCCCCTACGAGCAGTACTTC
cdr3_aa: CASSRGEGPYEQYF
j_call: TRBJ2-7
v_call: TRBV5-1
d_call: NA
clone_size: NA

cdr3_nt: TGTGCCAGCAGTTTTGGAATCGCCGGGGAGCTGTTTTTT
cdr3_aa: CASSFGIAGELFF
j_call: TRBJ2-2
v_call: TRBV6-5
d_call: NA
clone_size: NA